This note documents a single TCR beta chain sequence. Its antigen is as yet unknown. Every isolated RNA sample was fully reverse transcribed, so sequencing captured expressed TCRB transcripts. Measured with immunoSEQ multiplex PCR; TCRdb has only the in-frame clones, and not every one. The sample holds roughly 260,000 clones, about a fifth seen once. This entry is derived from a study of beta chain features in type 1 diabetes. Study conclusions and caveats: Type 1 diabetes patients had TCRB CDR3s that were shorter (moderately but significantly so) in all four CD4+ subsets.

Specimen: naive CD4+ T cells from blood. The receptor's source is a woman aged 40 to 50 with type 1 diabetes.

The CDR3 sequence: CASSQDQGQGKWTKNIQYF. CDR3 nucleotides: TGCGCCAGCAGCCAAGATCAGGGACAGGGGAAATGGACCAAAAACATTCAGTACTTC. The chain recombines TRBV4-3 with TRBJ2-4, with 10 bases fitting TRBD1. Germline trimming cut 0 bases from V and 2 bases from J; bases unmatched to any gene: 10. CDR3 length equals 19 residues. Germline V gives CDR1 LGHNA, CDR2 YSLEER.